The clone carrying this TCR beta chain came up many times. Its antigen is undetermined. From 5'RACE with constant-segment primers came TCR alpha and TCR beta cDNA libraries that carried sample barcodes and UMIs. TCRdb reprocessed the 5' RACE reads with MiXCR, giving one entry per CDR3 protein. The table has fewer than 350,000 distinct CDR3 sequences, 8.2% seen once. This sample was taken from a study of T-cell memory formation after mild COVID-19. Looking at the study overall: TCR clusters were mostly confined to one donor each. Findings and limits, study-wide: Contracting CD4+ clones lay largely in CM and EM, with CD8+ ones residing in EMRA. Pre-infection memory already had some responding clones, implying cross-reactive memory joined.

V was shortened by 1 base and J by 3 bases, with 7 bases between the two germline ends. In germline, CDR1 is SGHRS, CDR2 YFSETQ. The CDR3 covers 13 residues. The material sequenced was PBMCs or a T cell subset sorted from them (not recorded which). The source of this sequence is a man between 18 and 29 years old who had mild COVID-19 (a few samples of this study predate the infection). Cell type and time point are not known. The genes are TRBV5-1 and TRBJ1-2; D is ambiguous. The CDR3 loop reads CASSLNGYYGYTF. DNA for the CDR3: TGCGCCAGCAGCTTGAACGGTTACTATGGCTACACCTTC.